This T cell receptor beta chain was identified during a study of blood T cell repertoires in COVID-19 (dated by TCRdb to 2020 to 2022). For context, the study as a whole: Collaborator samples came from the United States, Italy and Spain and covered acute and convalescent phases of COVID-19. The prospective study material was composed of cDNA or gDNA derived from T cells, B-cell-depleted T cells, or PBMCs. Subjects who had been exposed to COVID-19, were actively infected with it, or had recovered from it provided the deeply sampled blood TCRbeta repertoires that made up the dataset. The repertoires were released in a freely available public database meant as a resource for research on the immune response to SARS-CoV-2. The samples were drawn from two sources: the first 160 participants of the ongoing ImmuneRACE study, and over 950 subjects contributed by 6 global collaborators. The sample metadata nearly always contained a de-identified subject ID, COVID-19 status, age in years and sex. Where available, HLA class I and class II types were taken from metadata supplied by the sample provider and were not determined by assay-based typing. Study-level results and caveats: Clinical and demographic metadata were provided uncurated, with the amount varying by source and participant.

One collaborating source in Seattle enrolled patients while the patients were actively infected and followed the patients over time throughout the course of disease. Collaborating institutions collected whole blood in K2EDTA tubes following their own protocols. Collaborator samples were shipped for TCRbeta analysis as frozen whole blood, isolated PBMCs, or DNA extracted from either sample type. In the case of this clone: Its recognized antigen is unknown. No much larger clone exists at a distance of one base, and base qualities are not known.

TCRbeta CDR3 regions were amplified from genomic DNA by means of the immunoSEQ Assay, a bias-controlled multiplex PCR. Regarding the original processing steps: The number of nucleated cells in each sample was estimated by amplification of reference gene primers within the assay. Sequence reads were collapsed and filtered to measure the absolute abundance of every unique TCRbeta CDR3 rearrangement. For each sample, productive Simpson clonality was calculated as the square root of Simpson's diversity index across productive rearrangements. What TCRdb holds here is the immuneACCESS table cut down to in-frame rearrangements. Part of the clones is not present; checked against another copy, under half of the missing clones reflect an unresolved V gene, and the others are unexplained. V and J calls and clone size come straight from that table; D and trimming were deduced from the DNA. The sample records 200,000 to 250,000 clones, 70% to 90% of which are singletons. Together, the top ten hold 2% to 3% of the sample.

The CDR3 spans 13 residues, from the cysteine through the phenylalanine. Only the CDR3 portion is preserved as DNA: 39 bases, with reading frame beginning at the first base. The germline V gene gives CDR1 as SGHTA and CDR2 as FQGNSA. V was cut back by 4 bases and J by 2 bases, leaving a gap of 6 bases between them. In this chain, TRBV7-2 is recombined with TRBJ1-3; tentative D gene TRBD1, with 6 bases matching. Specimen: peripheral blood. The receptor's source is a man younger than 45 with COVID-19, enrolled during active disease. The sequenced DNA is TGTGCCAGCAGCTCAGGGGCTGGAAACACCATATATTTT. This yields the protein CASSSGAGNTIYF.